A single sample gave rise to the 24 T cell receptor beta chains below, sequenced in a study of T cell clones after liver transplantation. The assay was immunoSEQ multiplex PCR, and TCRdb's table has in-frame clones only and misses some. Of about 70,000 clones listed, 75% to 85% are singletons. Material: CD4+ T cells from blood, obtained 12 months after liver transplant. The source of these receptors is a human patient who received a liver transplant. The graft donor may be the source of some T cells.

This clone was observed a few times. This chain uses TRBV28 with TRBJ2-5, with 9 bases lining up with TRBD2. This CDR3 is 15 amino acids long. With 6 bases clipped from V and 5 bases from J, the junction kept 10 bases outside the gene matches. The germline gives CDR1 MDHEN, CDR2 SYDVKM. The CDR3 DNA sequence: TGTGCCAGCAGCCCCATTGGCGCGGGGGGGGAGACCCAGTACTTC. Translated, it gives CASSPIGAGGETQYF.

The chain combines TRBV28 with TRBJ1-2; no clear D. This CDR3 has 16 amino acids. Germline CDR1 MDHEN, CDR2 SYDVKM. The V and J ends lost 6 bases and 4 bases respectively, with 21 bases between them. As DNA, the CDR3 is TGTGCCAGCAGCTCCCTTAGCTGGACGGTTCTCTATGGCTACACCTTC. It translates to CASSSLSWTVLYGYTF.

The CDR3 loop reads CASSVDPAEAYEQYF. Here the CDR3 DNA reads TGTGCCAGCAGCGTAGATCCAGCGGAAGCCTACGAGCAGTACTTC. The rearrangement uses TRBV9 and TRBJ2-7, with D possibly matching TRBD2 (5 bases). Germline CDR1 SGDLS, CDR2 YYNGEE. This CDR3 region has 15 residues. V was trimmed by 0 bases and J by 2 bases, leaving 12 bases between them.

The CDR3 here is CASSLPDRGTQYF. The CDR3 DNA reads as TGCGCCAGCAGCTTGCCGGATCGTGGGACCCAGTACTTC. The V call is TRBV5-1, the J call TRBJ2-5; D unclear. Trimming took off 1 base at V and 7 bases at J, with 11 bases between the two ends. Per germline, CDR1 SGHRS and CDR2 YFSETQ. This CDR3 comprises 13 residues.

The V gene is TRBV10-3, the J gene TRBJ1-3, with D uncertain. Germline assignment: CDR1 ENHRY and CDR2 SYGVKD. CDR3 length equals 13 residues. Trimming left V 7 bases short and J 0 bases short, with 7 bases between. This CDR3 reads CAIMTNSGNTIYF. The CDR3 nucleotides read TGTGCCATCATGACCAACTCTGGAAACACCATATATTTT.

The chain joins TRBV28 to TRBJ1-2; D remains ambiguous. The germline CDR1 and CDR2 sequences are MDHEN and SYDVKM. This CDR3 region has 12 residues. Between the trimmed V and J ends, which lost 3 bases and 1 base, there was a span of 3 bases. The CDR3 coding sequence is TGTGCCAGCAGTTTTCTTAACTATGGCTACACCTTC. Translating it yields CASSFLNYGYTF.

The genes are TRBV19 and TRBJ2-2, with TRBD2 matching over 9 bases. This CDR3 has 18 amino acids. The germline V gene has CDR1 LNHDA and CDR2 SQIVND (reference sequence). Trimming took 1 base from V and 3 from J; bases not matched to a gene: 9. CDR3 in amino acids: CASSIGSRRTSDTGELFF. The CDR3, as DNA: TGTGCCAGTAGTATAGGAAGTAGGAGGACTAGCGACACCGGGGAGCTGTTTTTT.

The chain has TRBV29-1 and TRBJ2-7; the match to TRBD2 covers 10 bases. The V gene's germline CDR1 is SQVTM and CDR2 ANQGSEA. This CDR3 has 15 amino acids. The junction had 14 bases not matched to a gene; V was cut back by 8 bases and J by 4 bases. The CDR3 spells CSITKLAGIRYEQYF. The DNA for the CDR3 is TGCAGCATTACCAAACTAGCGGGAATTAGGTACGAGCAGTACTTC.

The chain links TRBV14 to TRBJ2-1; D remains ambiguous. V lost 1 base to trimming and J lost 9 bases, with 10 bases between them. The CDR3 has 13 residues. From germline, CDR1 is SGHDN and CDR2 FVKESK. DNA of the CDR3: TGTGCCAGCAGCCAAGGCCCGGGTCGTGAGCAGTTCTTC. It translates to CASSQGPGREQFF. The full variable domain, completed using reference TRBV14 and TRBJ2-1, is EAGVTQFPSHSVIEKGQTVTLRCDPISGHDNLYWYRRVMGKEIKFLLHFVKESKQDESGMPNNRFLAERTGGTYSTLKVQPAELEDSGVYFCASSQGPGREQFFGPGTRLTVL.

This chain uses TRBV11-1 with TRBJ2-7, with unresolved D. The CDR3 is made up of 13 amino acids. Per the germline V gene, CDR1 is SGHAT and CDR2 is FQDESV (reference sequence). Trimming left V 3 bases short and J 2 bases short, with 8 bases between. The CDR3 DNA is TGTGCCAGCAGCTTGGACGGTCCCTACGAGCAGTACTTC. Amino acid sequence: CASSLDGPYEQYF. Together with reference TRBV11-1 and TRBJ2-7, the CDR3 gives the full variable domain: EAEVAQSPRYKITEKSQAVAFWCDPISGHATLYWYRQILGQGPELLVQFQDESVVDDSQLPKDRFSAERLKGVDSTLKIQPAELGDSAMYLCASSLDGPYEQYFGPGTRLTVT.

This sequence joins TRBV28 and TRBJ2-2; D is perhaps TRBD2 (5 bases). The germline V gene encodes CDR1 MDHEN and CDR2 SYDVKM. Trimming removed 3 bases at V and 7 bases at J, with 21 bases between. The CDR3 runs 17 residues. The CDR3 DNA follows: TGTGCCAGCAGTTTCAAGCCCCGCCCCCGCGCGGGCGGGGAGCTGTTTTTT. Encoded protein: CASSFKPRPRAGGELFF.

The chain's CDR3 is CAISESVGGYTF. CDR3 DNA: TGTGCCATCAGTGAGTCTGTGGGTGGCTACACCTTC. The chain combines TRBV10-3 with TRBJ1-2; D is unresolved. CDR3 length equals 12 residues. V gave up 0 bases and J gave up 7 bases, with 6 bases separating them. The V gene's germline CDR1 is ENHRY and CDR2 SYGVKD.

The chain is built from TRBV18 and TRBJ2-7, with D hard to call. CDR1 and CDR2 (germline): KGHSH, LQKENI. The CDR3 has 14 amino acids. The V end lost 2 bases, the J end lost 3 bases, and 11 bases lay between the germline ends. DNA of the CDR3: TGTGCCAGCTCACCAAATACTGGGAACTACGAGCAGTACTTC. Residues: CASSPNTGNYEQYF.

This chain links TRBV10-2 with TRBJ1-1, with a possible D match to TRBD1 (6 bases). V was trimmed by 11 bases and J by 6 bases, leaving 13 bases between them. The CDR3 is made up of 11 amino acids. Germline CDR1 and CDR2: WSHSY and SAAADI. The CDR3 is CAPPGAAEAFF. The CDR3 DNA follows: TGCGCCCCGCCGGGGGCCGCTGAAGCTTTCTTT.

The V call is TRBV19, the J call TRBJ2-1; no clear D gene. Trimming removed 3 bases from V and 3 bases from J, with 15 bases in between. The germline gives CDR1 LNHDA, CDR2 SQIVND (reference sequence). This CDR3 contains 16 residues. This CDR3 is CASSILPRRIYNEQFF. The CDR3, as DNA: TGTGCCAGTAGTATCTTACCGAGAAGGATCTACAATGAGCAGTTCTTC.

This clone showed up just a few times. The chain couples TRBV28 to TRBJ2-7, with 8 nucleotides matching TRBD2. V gave up 1 base and J gave up 1 base; unmatched junction bases: 6. Germline loops: CDR1 MDHEN, CDR2 SYDVKM. This CDR3 has 16 residues. The DNA of the CDR3 is TGTGCCAGCAGTTTATCTGTCGCTAGCGGGTCCTACGAGCAGTACTTC. Translation: CASSLSVASGSYEQYF. The full variable domain, rest sourced from reference TRBV28 and TRBJ2-7, is DVKVTQSSRYLVKRTGEKVFLECVQDMDHENMFWYRQDPGLGLRLIYFSYDVKMKEKGDIPEGYSVSREKKERFSLILESASTNQTSMYLCASSLSVASGSYEQYFGPGTRLTVT.

This chain connects TRBV5-4 to TRBJ2-3; 7 bases line up with TRBD1. This CDR3 has 16 residues. The germline CDR1 and CDR2 sequences are SGHNT and YYREEE (reference sequence). With V trimmed by 0 bases and J by 8 bases, 12 bases remained unmatched. CDR3 nucleotides: TGTGCCAGCAGCTTGGGACAGGGACCATCGATTGGTACGCAGTATTTT. Translated, it gives CASSLGQGPSIGTQYF.

This chain connects TRBV6-5 to TRBJ1-2; D is ambiguous. The CDR3 contains 15 residues. Germline V gene sequence: CDR1 MNHEY, CDR2 SVGAGI. With 0 bases removed from V and 0 bases from J, the gap between germline ends came to 8 bases. The CDR3 spells CASSYSSAPNYGYTF. CDR3 bases: TGTGCCAGCAGTTACTCCAGTGCCCCTAACTATGGCTACACCTTC.

The chain carries TRBV7-2 and TRBJ1-4; D is perhaps TRBD1 (5 bases). This CDR3 spans 15 amino acids. The germline CDR1 and CDR2 sequences are SGHTA and FQGNSA. The germline V and J ends were trimmed by 0 bases and 3 bases, with 8 bases remaining between them. CDR3: CASSLAGRPNEKLFF. The CDR3 DNA follows: TGTGCCAGCAGCTTAGCGGGGCGACCTAATGAAAAACTGTTTTTT.

The CDR3 DNA sequence: TGTGCCATCAGTGAGTCTAACAGTCCAAACACTGAAGCTTTCTTT. Protein sequence: CAISESNSPNTEAFF. The chain recombines TRBV10-3 with TRBJ1-1; D call uncertain. Trimming took 0 bases from V and 2 from J, leaving 10 bases between them. Germline V gene sequence: CDR1 ENHRY, CDR2 SYGVKD. This CDR3 spans 15 amino acids.

The genes are TRBV11-2 and TRBJ2-7, with D hard to call. Germline values: CDR1 SGHAT, CDR2 FQNNGV. Trimming stripped 6 bases from V and 0 bases from J, with 18 bases between. CDR3 length: 16 residues. The CDR3 sequence: CASRKLRGRSSYEQYF. CDR3 DNA sequence: TGTGCCAGCAGGAAACTCCGTGGCAGGAGCTCCTACGAGCAGTACTTC.

The V call is TRBV28, the J call TRBJ2-1; possibly TRBD1 or TRBD2 for D (7 bases each). The CDR3 extends over 13 amino acids. V shed 10 bases and J shed 5 bases, with 15 bases lying between them. Germline-derived CDR1 and CDR2 are MDHEN and SYDVKM. CDR3 protein: CATSRGGDNEQFF. CDR3 sequence (DNA): TGTGCCACCAGCAGGGGGGGGGACAATGAGCAGTTCTTC.

This clone came up a few times. V usage is TRBV2 and J usage is TRBJ2-3, with D possibly called TRBD1 or TRBD2 (5 bases each). The CDR3 extends over 14 amino acids. V lost 9 bases, J lost 4 bases, and 17 bases lay in between. Germline CDR1 SNHLY, CDR2 FYNNEI. Written as DNA, the CDR3 is TGTGCCAGTACCGGGACCCTCAGTTCAGATACGCAGTATTTT. Amino acids: CASTGTLSSDTQYF.

This chain joins TRBV15 and TRBJ1-1, with a weak D call TRBD1 (6 bases). V was trimmed by 3 bases and J by 5 bases, leaving 19 bases between them. Germline V gene data show CDR1 as LNHNV and CDR2 as YYDKDF (reference sequence). This CDR3 has 16 amino acids. CDR3 in amino acids: CATSSPLGGGGTEAFF. The CDR3 region has the DNA TGTGCCACCAGCAGCCCTCTCGGGGGCGGGGGAACTGAAGCTTTCTTT.